This T cell receptor (beta chain) was captured in a study of cytomegalovirus exposure and HLA in healthy donors. A remark on this clone: The antigen remains undetermined.

Every donor was a healthy person donating bone marrow. Primers: 60 Vbeta forward and 13 Jbeta reverse. Measured with immunoSEQ multiplex PCR; TCRdb has only the in-frame clones, and not every one. The sample lists 75,000 to 95,000 clones, approximately 84% seen once, with about 5.6% in the top ten. Study-level points and caveats: Presence/absence analyses rested on an assumption that sequencing depth was roughly uniform across donors. Earlier findings revealed that most TCR beta V segments proved productive either about 87% or about 30% of the time. A further, later analysis showed that HLA-associated TCR beta chains (compared with equally common others) were more clonally expanded.

Sequenced material: PBMCs. The receptor's source is a young woman in good health and CMV-seropositive.

CDR3 residues: CASSLMGLSTGELFF. In nucleotides, the CDR3 is TGTGCCAGTAGTTTAATGGGACTCTCCACAGGGGAGCTGTTTTTT. The J gene is TRBJ2-2, the V gene TRBV19; D may be TRBD2 (6 bases). The CDR3 spans 15 residues. V lost 5 bases and J 8 bases, leaving 18 bases between the germline ends. The germline V gene encodes CDR1 LNHDA and CDR2 SQIVND (reference sequence).